This TCR beta chain was retrieved from a study of shared clonotypes between healthy human individuals. Produced via immunoSEQ multiplex PCR; TCRdb's table is partial and in-frame only. The top ten clones hold 10% to 15% of a sample with 490,000 or so clones, 76% of them seen once. This clone showed up just once. A much larger clone sits a single nucleotide away, making a read error possible. Germline CDR1 reads SEHNR; CDR2 reads FQNEAQ (reference sequence). The CDR3 spans 13 residues. Specimen: PBMCs. This chain joins TRBV7-9 and TRBJ2-1; 7 bases agree with TRBD1. The sequence came from a middle-aged woman in good health. Some clones in this sample may be carry-over from other donors' samples. The CDR3 here is CASSPRDSNEQLF. The CDR3 DNA follows: TGTGCCAGCAGCCCAAGGGACAGCAATGAGCAGCTCTTC.